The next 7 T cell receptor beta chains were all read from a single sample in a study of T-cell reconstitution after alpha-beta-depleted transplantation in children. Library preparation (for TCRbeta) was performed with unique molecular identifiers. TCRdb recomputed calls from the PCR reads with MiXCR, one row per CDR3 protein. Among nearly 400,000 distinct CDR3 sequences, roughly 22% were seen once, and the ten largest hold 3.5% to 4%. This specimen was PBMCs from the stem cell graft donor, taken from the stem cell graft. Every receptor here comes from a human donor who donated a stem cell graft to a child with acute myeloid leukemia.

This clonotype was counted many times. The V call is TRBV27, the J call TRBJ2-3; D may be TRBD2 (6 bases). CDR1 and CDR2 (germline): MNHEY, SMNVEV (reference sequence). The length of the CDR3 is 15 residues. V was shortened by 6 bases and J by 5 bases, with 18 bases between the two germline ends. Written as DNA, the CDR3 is TGTGCCAGCAGCTCCCCTCGGGCGGGAATAGATACGCAGTATTTT. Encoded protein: CASSSPRAGIDTQYF.

CDR3 DNA sequence: TGCGCCAGCAGCCCGGGACAGGCAAAAGAGACCCAGTACTTC. This sequence encodes CASSPGQAKETQYF. The rearrangement links TRBV5-1 to TRBJ2-5, with 8 bases that match TRBD1. The CDR3 is made up of 14 amino acids. Per germline, CDR1 SGHRS and CDR2 YFSETQ. Unmatched junction bases numbered 5, after V lost 4 bases and J lost 3 bases.

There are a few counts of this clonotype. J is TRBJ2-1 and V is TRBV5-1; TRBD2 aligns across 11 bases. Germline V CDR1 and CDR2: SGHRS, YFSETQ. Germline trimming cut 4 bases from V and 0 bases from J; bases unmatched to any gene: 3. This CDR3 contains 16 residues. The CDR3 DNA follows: TGCGCCAGCAGCCCAACTAGCGGGAGCTCCTACAATGAGCAGTTCTTC. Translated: CASSPTSGSSYNEQFF. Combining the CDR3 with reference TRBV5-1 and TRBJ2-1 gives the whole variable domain KAGVTQTPRYLIKTRGQQVTLSCSPISGHRSVSWYQQTPGQGLQFLFEYFSETQRNKGNFPGRFSGRQFSNSRSEMNVSTLELGDSALYLCASSPTSGSSYNEQFFGPGTRLTVL.

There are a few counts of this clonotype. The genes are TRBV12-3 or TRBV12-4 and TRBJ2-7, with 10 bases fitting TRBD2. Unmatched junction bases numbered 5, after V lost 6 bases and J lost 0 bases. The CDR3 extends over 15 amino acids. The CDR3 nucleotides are TGTGCCAGCAGCTATACTAGCGGGAACTCCTACGAGCAGTACTTC. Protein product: CASSYTSGNSYEQYF.

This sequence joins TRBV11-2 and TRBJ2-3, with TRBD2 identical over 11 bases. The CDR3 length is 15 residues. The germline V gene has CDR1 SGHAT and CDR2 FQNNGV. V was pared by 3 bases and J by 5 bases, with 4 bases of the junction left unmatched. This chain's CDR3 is CASSFSGREVDTQYF. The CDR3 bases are TGTGCCAGCAGCTTTAGCGGGAGGGAAGTAGATACGCAGTATTTT. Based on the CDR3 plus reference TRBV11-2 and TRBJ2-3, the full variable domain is EAGVAQSPRYKIIEKRQSVAFWCNPISGHATLYWYQQILGQGPKLLIQFQNNGVVDDSQLPKDRFSAERLKGVDSTLKIQPAKLEDSAVYLCASSFSGREVDTQYFGPGTRLTVL.

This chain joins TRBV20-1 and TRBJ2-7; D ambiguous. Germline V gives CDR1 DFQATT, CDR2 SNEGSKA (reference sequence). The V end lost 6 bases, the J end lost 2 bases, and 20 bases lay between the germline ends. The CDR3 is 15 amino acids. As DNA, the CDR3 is TGCAGTGCCGCCTTGTCCGAAGAAATGGCCTACGAGCAGTACTTC. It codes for CSAALSEEMAYEQYF.

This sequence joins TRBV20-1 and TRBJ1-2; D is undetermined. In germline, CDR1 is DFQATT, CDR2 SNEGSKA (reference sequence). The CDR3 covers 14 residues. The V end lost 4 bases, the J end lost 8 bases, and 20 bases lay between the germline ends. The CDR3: CSATNPRRVEGYTF. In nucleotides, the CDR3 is TGCAGTGCTACTAACCCACGGAGGGTAGAGGGCTACACCTTC.